These 19 T cell receptor beta chains share one sample of origin, sequenced in a study of blood T cell repertoires in COVID-19. The protocol was immunoSEQ multiplex PCR, while the TCRdb copy is restricted to in-frame clones and leaves out a portion. Seen here are 65,000 to 85,000 clones, around 88% observed once, and the top ten hold approximately 5.3%. The specimen sequenced was peripheral blood. The source of these receptors is a man aged 50-59 years with active COVID-19.

This rearrangement joins TRBV7-9 to TRBJ1-5; TRBD1 might be the D (5 bases). Trimming stripped 3 bases from V and 3 bases from J, with 12 bases between. This CDR3 spans 15 amino acids. Germline lookup yields CDR1 SEHNR and CDR2 FQNEAQ (reference sequence). The CDR3 sequence: CASSFGQGDNQPQHF. In nucleotides, the CDR3 is TGTGCCAGCAGCTTCGGGCAGGGCGACAATCAGCCCCAGCATTTT. The whole variable domain, filled in from reference TRBV7-9 and TRBJ1-5, reads DTGVSQNPRHKITKRGQNVTFRCDPISEHNRLYWYRQTLGQGPEFLTYFQNEAQLEKSRLLSDRFSAERPKGSFSTLEIQRTEQGDSAMYLCASSFGQGDNQPQHFGDGTRLSIL.

The chain recombines TRBV9 with TRBJ2-1; weak D call: TRBD1 (5 bases). CDR1 is SGDLS and CDR2 is YYNGEE in the germline V gene. V lost 1 base and J 6 bases, leaving 14 bases between the germline ends. The CDR3 loop spans 15 amino acids. This CDR3 is CASSVMEGHGNEQFF. The CDR3 DNA reads TGTGCCAGCAGCGTAATGGAAGGACACGGCAATGAGCAGTTCTTC.

This clone has only a few counts. The chain links TRBV7-8 to TRBJ2-2; maybe TRBD1 (5 bases). CDR3 length equals 15 residues. Germline V gives CDR1 SGHVS, CDR2 FQNEAQ. V was trimmed by 4 bases and J by 3 bases, leaving 12 bases between them. The CDR3 DNA reads TGTGCCAGCAGCTCCTCAGGCAGGGACACCGGGGAGCTGTTTTTT. Amino acids: CASSSSGRDTGELFF.

The chain joins TRBV7-9 to TRBJ2-1, with TRBD2 matching over 9 bases. This CDR3 is built from 13 residues. V shed 5 bases, J shed 9 bases, and the junction held 5 bases outside the gene matches. The germline CDR1 and CDR2 sequences are SEHNR and FQNEAQ (reference sequence). CDR3 loop: CASSPGLAGEQFF. Here the CDR3 DNA reads TGTGCCAGCAGCCCGGGACTAGCCGGTGAGCAGTTCTTC.

The chain uses TRBV19 and TRBJ1-2; no clear D. V was cut by 8 bases and J by 8 bases, with 9 bases left in between. CDR3 size: 10 residues. Germline V gene sequence: CDR1 LNHDA, CDR2 SQIVND (reference sequence). This CDR3 reads CASGRVGYTF. The CDR3 bases are TGTGCCAGTGGGAGAGTGGGCTACACCTTC. Filled out from reference TRBV19 and TRBJ1-2, the complete variable domain reads DGGITQSPKYLFRKEGQNVTLSCEQNLNHDAMYWYRQDPGQGLRLIYYSQIVNDFQKGDIAEGYSVSREKKESFPLTVTSAQKNPTAFYLCASGRVGYTFGSGTRLTVV.

J is TRBJ2-5 and V is TRBV6-6; TRBD2 matches at 11 bases. The V and J ends lost 6 bases and 1 base, in that order; junction bases with no gene match: 4. The CDR3 is 15 residues long. Germline CDR1 MNHNY, CDR2 SVGAGI (reference sequence). The CDR3 sequence is CASSLGTSGQETQYF. The CDR3 DNA is TGTGCCAGCAGCCTAGGGACTAGCGGCCAAGAGACCCAGTACTTC.

The genes are TRBV3-1 (or the pseudogene TRBV3-2) and TRBJ1-2; perhaps TRBD1 as D (5 bases). V was pared by 4 bases and J by 4 bases, with 16 bases between. Germline CDR1 is LGHDT and CDR2 is YNNKEL (reference sequence). This CDR3 comprises 15 residues. The CDR3 DNA follows: TGTGCCAGCAGCCGGAGCACAGGACTACCCTATGGCTACACCTTC. Translating gives CASSRSTGLPYGYTF.

J is TRBJ2-3 and V is TRBV21-1; the table assigns TRBD2, which was not confirmed against the DNA. TRBV21-1 is tagged as a pseudogene. This CDR3 region has 17 residues. The CDR3 nucleotides are TGTGCCAGCAGCCCACGTAAACCGGGGGACCGCACAGATACGCAGTATTTT. This gives the protein CASSPRKPGDRTDTQYF.

CDR3 loop: CARNGPGRNEQFF. In DNA, the CDR3 is TGTGCCAGAAATGGCCCCGGGAGAAATGAGCAGTTCTTC. The chain links TRBV5-3 to TRBJ2-1; D may be TRBD2 (6 bases). TRBV5-3 belongs to the ORF category, with a function that is uncertain. This CDR3 comprises 13 residues. V lost 6 bases and J 7 bases, leaving 14 bases between the germline ends.

The chain recombines TRBV28 with TRBJ2-7; D possibly corresponds to TRBD1 (6 bases). CDR1 is MDHEN, CDR2 SYDVKM, per germline. The CDR3 sequence is 17 residues long. Trimming pared 2 bases from V and 2 bases from J, leaving 19 bases between. The DNA of the CDR3 is TGTGCCAGCAGTTTAGCCCTCACAGGGATTGGTGCCTACGAGCAGTACTTC. Residues: CASSLALTGIGAYEQYF.

This chain connects TRBV4-1 to TRBJ2-1; 12 bases map to TRBD2. CDR3 length: 17 amino acids. The ends lost 4 bases at V and 2 bases at J; junction bases unmatched: 6. Germline lookup yields CDR1 MGHRA and CDR2 YSYEKL. The CDR3 protein is CASSRGGLAGTYNEQFF. DNA for the CDR3: TGCGCCAGCAGCCGCGGCGGACTAGCGGGAACCTACAATGAGCAGTTCTTC.

Ten or more counts support this clone. The gene calls are TRBV7-2 and TRBJ2-7; 7 positions match TRBD2. The CDR3 has 13 amino acids. With V trimmed by 5 bases and J by 2 bases, 3 bases remained unmatched. Per germline, CDR1 SGHTA and CDR2 FQGNSA. Here the CDR3 DNA reads TGTGCCAGCAGCCGGGACTACCCCTACGAGCAGTACTTC. This translates into CASSRDYPYEQYF.

V gene TRBV15 combines with J gene TRBJ1-3, with D possibly matching TRBD1 (6 bases). The ends were cut back, 2 bases at V and 0 bases at J, with 11 bases in the middle. CDR3 size: 16 residues. CDR1 is LNHNV and CDR2 is YYDKDF in the germline V gene (reference sequence). CDR3 in amino acids: CATSRTRDNSGNTIYF. CDR3 DNA sequence: TGTGCCACCAGCAGAACTCGGGACAACTCTGGAAACACCATATATTTT.

The chain joins TRBV28 to TRBJ2-3; 9 nucleotides agree with TRBD2. CDR1 is MDHEN, CDR2 SYDVKM, per germline. CDR3 length: 15 residues. After removal of 5 bases from V and 8 bases from J, the junction contained 11 bases not matched to a gene. The CDR3 DNA is TGTGCCAGCAGTCCGCGGGAGGGCGTCGTGAGTACGCAGTATTTT. Translating it yields CASSPREGVVSTQYF.

This clone appeared once. This chain uses TRBV18 with TRBJ2-2; TRBD2 is a possible D gene (5 bases). Germline loops: CDR1 KGHSH, CDR2 LQKENI. V lost 5 bases to trimming and J lost 4 bases, with 11 bases between them. The CDR3 covers 14 residues. CDR3 coding DNA: TGTGCCAGCTCAAAGAGGGATCGCACCGGGGAGCTGTTTTTT. Residues: CASSKRDRTGELFF.

The rearrangement uses TRBV2 and TRBJ2-3; TRBD2 agrees at 8 bases. The germline V gene has CDR1 SNHLY and CDR2 FYNNEI. V lost 5 bases to trimming and J lost 6 bases; unmatched junction nucleotides: 4. There are 13 residues in the CDR3. As DNA, the CDR3 is TGTGCCAGCAGTATAGCGGGAAGGGATACGCAGTATTTT. Its protein product is CASSIAGRDTQYF.

This chain links TRBV21-1 with TRBJ2-7; TRBD2 reflects the table's D call only, with no check against the DNA. TRBV21-1 is marked as a pseudogene. The CDR3 consists of 8 residues. CDR3 DNA sequence: TGTGCCAGCAACGGGCAGTACTTC. Translation: CASNGQYF.

This clone was counted once. The rearrangement links TRBV7-9 to TRBJ2-6, with TRBD2 matching over 8 bases. This CDR3 contains 18 residues. Germline V gene data show CDR1 as SEHNR and CDR2 as FQNEAQ (reference sequence). J lost 0 bases, V lost 6 bases, and 10 bases had no gene match. The CDR3 loop reads CASRAGGRTPSGANVLTF. The CDR3 DNA is TGTGCCAGCAGGGCGGGGGGCCGCACCCCCTCTGGGGCCAACGTCCTGACTTTC.

The chain carries TRBV5-1 and TRBJ2-7; a possible D gene is TRBD1 (6 bases). The length of the CDR3 is 14 residues. CDR1 and CDR2 from the germline V gene are SGHRS and YFSETQ. Trimming removed 3 bases from V and 2 bases from J, with 12 bases in between. The CDR3 region has the DNA TGCGCCAGCAGCTATGACAGGCAGACCTACGAGCAGTACTTC. As protein: CASSYDRQTYEQYF.